Shown below are 29 T cell receptor beta chains from a single sample sequenced in a study of cytomegalovirus exposure and HLA in healthy donors. Primers included in the PCR were 60 Vbeta and 13 Jbeta primers. The table came from immunoSEQ multiplex PCR; TCRdb's copy has only in-frame clones and leaves some out. The data show roughly 120,000 clones, roughly four fifths seen once. The sample taken for sequencing was PBMCs. Source of these receptors: a middle-aged man in good health and CMV-seronegative.

The J gene is TRBJ1-4, the V gene TRBV4-3; 7 positions match TRBD1. The V gene's germline CDR1 is LGHNA and CDR2 YSLEER. This CDR3 contains 15 residues. V was clipped by 0 bases and J by 8 bases; unmatched bases: 6. For the CDR3, the DNA is TGCGCCAGCAGCCAAGATCCCGGACAGGACGAAAAACTGTTTTTT. It specifies CASSQDPGQDEKLFF.

This clone has a single count. This chain uses TRBV19 with TRBJ1-4; D possibly corresponds to TRBD1 (6 bases). Germline values: CDR1 LNHDA, CDR2 SQIVND (reference sequence). This CDR3 spans 12 amino acids. Trimming left V 5 bases short and J 5 bases short, with 6 bases between. For the CDR3, the DNA is TGTGCCAGTAGTCAGGGGAATGAAAAACTGTTTTTT. Translation: CASSQGNEKLFF. Full variable domain (remainder filled in from reference TRBV19 and TRBJ1-4): DGGITQSPKYLFRKEGQNVTLSCEQNLNHDAMYWYRQDPGQGLRLIYYSQIVNDFQKGDIAEGYSVSREKKESFPLTVTSAQKNPTAFYLCASSQGNEKLFFGSGTQLSVL.

This clone was recorded a few times. The chain links TRBV5-1 to TRBJ1-1; tentative D call: TRBD1 (5 bases). Per the germline V gene, CDR1 is SGHRS and CDR2 is YFSETQ. The V end was cut by 0 bases, the J end by 8 bases, with 14 bases between. This CDR3 contains 14 residues. The CDR3 DNA reads as TGCGCCAGCAGCTTGGATCCCGGGGGGTCGGAAGCTTTCTTT. This gives the protein CASSLDPGGSEAFF.

The chain recombines TRBV27 with TRBJ2-1; D is ambiguous. This CDR3 comprises 16 residues. Trimming left V 2 bases short and J 0 bases short, with 11 bases between. Germline assignment: CDR1 MNHEY and CDR2 SMNVEV (reference sequence). CDR3 coding DNA: TGTGCCAGCAGTTTACGATTGCGGCGCTCCTACAATGAGCAGTTCTTC. This translates into CASSLRLRRSYNEQFF.

J is TRBJ1-2 and V is TRBV6-5; 9 nucleotides line up with TRBD1. The ends lost 5 bases at V and 12 bases at J; junction bases unmatched: 10. Germline CDR1 reads MNHEY; CDR2 reads SVGAGI. The CDR3 covers 13 residues. The CDR3 is CASSDTGTGFNTF. The CDR3 DNA reads TGTGCCAGCAGTGACACCGGGACAGGGTTTAACACCTTC.

V is TRBV28 and J is TRBJ1-5; D unclear. Per germline, CDR1 MDHEN and CDR2 SYDVKM. CDR3 length: 14 residues. Trimming stripped 6 bases from V and 5 bases from J, with 14 bases between. CDR3 residues: CASSYDNSDQPQHF. The CDR3 DNA is TGTGCCAGCAGCTATGACAACAGTGATCAGCCCCAGCATTTT.

CDR3 amino acids: CASSLAGSANYGYTF. CDR3 DNA: TGTGCCAGCAGCTTAGCAGGGTCAGCTAACTATGGCTACACCTTC. V usage is TRBV11-2 and J usage is TRBJ1-2, with D possibly matching TRBD1 (5 bases). Trimming stripped 1 base from V and 0 bases from J, with 9 bases between. CDR1 is SGHAT and CDR2 is FQNNGV in the germline V gene. This CDR3 is 15 amino acids long.

Concerning this clone itself: The junction departs from the called germline gene at one end, perhaps through a read error. V is TRBV7-9 and J is TRBJ2-5, with D unclear. CDR1 and CDR2 from the germline V gene are SEHNR and FQNEAQ (reference sequence). This CDR3 has 17 amino acids. CDR3 nucleotide sequence: TGTTCCAGCAGCTCCTCACTCCTGAGGCCAGTCCGGGAGACCCAGTACTTC. Its protein product is CSSSSSLLRPVRETQYF. The whole variable domain, filled in from reference TRBV7-9 and TRBJ2-5, reads DTGVSQNPRHKITKRGQNVTFRCDPISEHNRLYWYRQTLGQGPEFLTYFQNEAQLEKSRLLSDRFSAERPKGSFSTLEIQRTEQGDSAMYLCSSSSSLLRPVRETQYFGPGTRLLVL.

V and J are TRBV7-2 and TRBJ1-1, with D perhaps matching TRBD1 (5 bases). With 5 bases removed from V and 1 base from J, the gap between germline ends came to 8 bases. Per the germline V gene, CDR1 is SGHTA and CDR2 is FQGNSA. This CDR3 is built from 13 residues. DNA for the CDR3: TGTGCCAGCAGCCATGACAGGAACACTGAAGCTTTCTTT. It encodes CASSHDRNTEAFF.

This chain joins TRBV19 and TRBJ1-1; D is perhaps TRBD1 (6 bases). CDR1 is LNHDA and CDR2 is SQIVND in the germline V gene (reference sequence). CDR3 length: 16 amino acids. V shed 6 bases and J shed 3 bases, with 20 bases lying between them. The CDR3 coding sequence is TGTGCCAGTAGCTACGAGCCACAGGGATTGCACACTGAAGCTTTCTTT. Translating it yields CASSYEPQGLHTEAFF.

This clone was detected a few times. This rearrangement joins TRBV4-3 to TRBJ2-6, with D perhaps matching TRBD1 (5 bases). CDR3 length equals 21 residues. Trimming pared 2 bases from V and 0 bases from J, leaving 23 bases between. The V gene's germline CDR1 is LGHNA and CDR2 YSLEER. Here the CDR3 reads CASSQFRFVAGPTSGANVLTF. CDR3 sequence (DNA): TGCGCCAGCAGCCAATTTCGGTTTGTCGCAGGGCCCACCTCTGGGGCCAACGTCCTGACTTTC.

CDR3 in amino acids: CASSLLGSYTQYF. The CDR3, as DNA: TGTGCCAGCAGTCTCCTTGGCTCCTATACGCAGTATTTT. This rearrangement joins TRBV6-5 to TRBJ2-3; D gene uncertain. Germline V lookup: CDR1 MNHEY, CDR2 SVGAGI. Trimming removed 5 bases at V and 7 bases at J, with 13 bases between. This CDR3 contains 13 residues.

On this clone: The junction does not match germline at one end; this may be a read error. The V gene is TRBV7-9, the J gene TRBJ1-3; D is perhaps TRBD1 (6 bases). Germline V gene sequence: CDR1 SEHNR, CDR2 FQNEAQ (reference sequence). The CDR3 length is 15 residues. The CDR3 loop reads CSSGLGAGAGNTIYF. The DNA for the CDR3 is TGTTCCAGCGGACTTGGCGCAGGGGCTGGAAACACCATATATTTT.

The chain is built from TRBV9 and TRBJ2-2; 8 nucleotides align to TRBD2. Trimming cost V 0 bases and J 4 bases; bases outside gene matches: 5. Germline CDR1 is SGDLS and CDR2 is YYNGEE. The CDR3 length is 16 residues. The CDR3 is CASSVGTSGSTGELFF. The CDR3 DNA follows: TGTGCCAGCAGCGTAGGTACAAGCGGGAGCACCGGGGAGCTGTTTTTT.

The chain joins TRBV11-2 to TRBJ1-5; the match to TRBD1 covers 10 bases. The germline V gene has CDR1 SGHAT and CDR2 FQNNGV. The ends lost 0 bases at V and 4 bases at J; junction bases unmatched: 0. This CDR3 contains 15 residues. CDR3 in DNA: TGTGCCAGCAGCTTAGAGGGACAGGGGAATCAGCCCCAGCATTTT. It is translated as CASSLEGQGNQPQHF.

The CDR3 spells CASSYLEGGSGYTF. In nucleotides, the CDR3 is TGTGCCAGCAGTTACTTAGAAGGTGGGAGTGGCTACACCTTC. The gene calls are TRBV6-6 and TRBJ1-2; D not resolved. CDR3 size: 14 residues. Germline values: CDR1 MNHNY, CDR2 SVGAGI (reference sequence). The V end lost 1 base, the J end lost 7 bases, and 13 bases lay between the germline ends.

This chain uses TRBV7-8 with TRBJ2-3; D not certain. CDR3 length: 14 residues. Germline lookup yields CDR1 SGHVS and CDR2 FQNEAQ. Trimming took 2 bases from V and 2 from J, leaving 8 bases between them. CDR3 in amino acids: CASSLRQVTDTQYF. DNA for the CDR3: TGTGCCAGCAGCTTAAGGCAGGTCACAGATACGCAGTATTTT.

This clone showed up just once. Written as DNA, the CDR3 is TGTGCCAGCACGGTAGCGACAGATACGCAGTATTTT. Translation: CASTVATDTQYF. The chain employs TRBV7-9 and TRBJ2-3; D perhaps matches TRBD2 (5 bases). The germline V gene encodes CDR1 SEHNR and CDR2 FQNEAQ (reference sequence). Trimming left V 7 bases short and J 3 bases short, with 8 bases between. The CDR3 totals 12 residues.

The chain recombines TRBV5-6 with TRBJ1-2; D is uncertain. Germline loops: CDR1 SGHDT, CDR2 YYEEEE. The V and J ends lost 2 bases and 1 base respectively, with 6 bases between them. This CDR3 comprises 13 residues. CDR3 region: CASSFRGNYGYTF. The DNA for the CDR3 is TGTGCCAGCAGCTTCAGAGGTAACTATGGCTACACCTTC. Full variable domain (remainder filled in from reference TRBV5-6 and TRBJ1-2): DAGVTQSPTHLIKTRGQQVTLRCSPKSGHDTVSWYQQALGQGPQFIFQYYEEEERQRGNFPDRFSGHQFPNYSSELNVNALLLGDSALYLCASSFRGNYGYTFGSGTRLTVV.

J is TRBJ1-1 and V is TRBV5-1; 8 positions match TRBD1. There are 13 residues in the CDR3. CDR1 and CDR2 (germline): SGHRS, YFSETQ. The junction had 3 bases not matched to a gene; V was cut back by 4 bases and J by 4 bases. CDR3 region: CASSTTGGTEAFF. CDR3 bases: TGCGCCAGCAGCACCACAGGGGGCACTGAAGCTTTCTTT.

This clone is a singleton in its sample. The chain has TRBV28 and TRBJ2-7; 7 bases map to TRBD1. Losses at the gene ends were 3 bases for V and 0 bases for J; bases not matched to a gene: 17. Germline CDR1 MDHEN, CDR2 SYDVKM. The CDR3 is 19 amino acids. CDR3 in DNA: TGTGCCAGCAGTTTCGGGGTGGTCCGGGACAGATCGCCCTCCTACGAGCAGTACTTC. Its translation: CASSFGVVRDRSPSYEQYF.

The chain uses TRBV9 and TRBJ2-5; 8 positions agree with TRBD1. CDR1 SGDLS and CDR2 YYNGEE come from the germline V gene. The CDR3 has 15 residues. J lost 0 bases, V lost 3 bases, and 4 bases had no gene match. The CDR3 coding sequence is TGTGCCAGCAGCGCGAGACAGGGGTACCAAGAGACCCAGTACTTC. It yields the protein CASSARQGYQETQYF. Using reference TRBV9 and TRBJ2-5 for the parts outside the CDR3, the full variable domain is DSGVTQTPKHLITATGQRVTLRCSPRSGDLSVYWYQQSLDQGLQFLIQYYNGEERAKGNILERFSAQQFPDLHSELNLSSLELGDSALYFCASSARQGYQETQYFGPGTRLLVL.

The J gene is TRBJ2-2, the V gene TRBV18; 7 nucleotides agree with TRBD1. This CDR3 is built from 16 residues. Germline CDR1 KGHSH, CDR2 LQKENI. Trimming at V came to 3 bases and at J to 3 bases, leaving 7 bases not matched to a gene. In DNA form, the CDR3 reads TGTGCCAGCTCACCCCTTCAGGGGGTGGACACCGGGGAGCTGTTTTTT. Amino acid sequence: CASSPLQGVDTGELFF.

This chain connects TRBV28 to TRBJ1-2; D call uncertain. Per the germline V gene, CDR1 is MDHEN and CDR2 is SYDVKM. The germline V and J ends were trimmed by 3 bases and 2 bases, with 13 bases remaining between them. This CDR3 region has 15 residues. Here the CDR3 DNA reads TGTGCCAGCAGTTTCCCTCGCGGGGAAAACTATGGCTACACCTTC. Amino acids: CASSFPRGENYGYTF.

The rearrangement joins TRBV9 to TRBJ2-1, with TRBD1 matching 8 bases. The length of the CDR3 is 15 residues. V lost 0 bases, J lost 7 bases, and 6 bases stayed unmatched. In germline, CDR1 is SGDLS, CDR2 YYNGEE. The CDR3 sequence is CASSVGTGLLNEQFF. The CDR3 DNA follows: TGTGCCAGCAGCGTAGGGACAGGGCTCTTGAATGAGCAGTTCTTC.

The V and J genes are TRBV6-5 and TRBJ1-1, with D perhaps matching TRBD1 (5 bases). The V gene's germline CDR1 is MNHEY and CDR2 SVGAGI. The CDR3 length is 13 residues. Trimming pared 7 bases from V and 1 base from J, leaving 10 bases between. The CDR3 spells CASTRQGNTEAFF. The DNA of the CDR3 is TGTGCCAGCACCAGGCAGGGGAACACTGAAGCTTTCTTT.

V gene TRBV30 combines with J gene TRBJ2-4; D might be TRBD1 (7 bases). The CDR3 runs 17 residues. V lost 1 base and J 6 bases, leaving 22 bases between the germline ends. CDR1 and CDR2 (germline): GTSNPN, SVGIG (reference sequence). CDR3 region: CAWSGLAVGGRGNIQYF. In DNA form, the CDR3 reads TGTGCCTGGAGTGGGTTAGCGGTAGGGGGCCGTGGAAACATTCAGTACTTC.

This rearrangement joins TRBV19 to TRBJ1-5, with 9 bases identical to TRBD1. Per germline, CDR1 LNHDA and CDR2 SQIVND (reference sequence). The CDR3 runs 14 residues. J gave up 4 bases and V 7 bases, and 5 bases lay outside the gene matches. CDR3 DNA: TGTGCCAGTAACAGGGGGCAGCTTAATCAGCCCCAGCATTTT. Translation: CASNRGQLNQPQHF.

The rearrangement joins TRBV5-1 to TRBJ1-1, with 9 positions matching TRBD1. The germline V gene encodes CDR1 SGHRS and CDR2 YFSETQ. The CDR3 sequence is 14 residues long. Trimming cost V 7 bases and J 1 base; bases outside gene matches: 5. In DNA, the CDR3 is TGCGCCAGCGGACAGACAGGGGGGAACACTGAAGCTTTCTTT. It yields the protein CASGQTGGNTEAFF.